Below, 11 T cell receptor beta chains from the same sample are listed, as sequenced in a study of cytomegalovirus exposure and HLA in healthy donors (dated by TCRdb to between 2016 and 2019). Libraries were prepared through the immunoSEQ multiplex PCR assay. TCRdb carries this immuneACCESS record with in-frame sequences only. Its versions omit some clonotypes, under half of them owing to an unresolved V gene in the studies checked, with the rest unexplained. Recorded for this sample are 130,000 to 150,000 clones; around 89% of them occurred a single time. The top ten clonotypes cover 5.5% to 7% of the sample. The sample was PBMCs. These TCRs come from a woman aged 25 to 45 in good health and CMV-seropositive.

This clone is a singleton in its sample. The V call is TRBV28, the J call TRBJ1-5, with D unresolved. Trimming cost V 6 bases and J 7 bases, with 19 bases left between them. The length of the CDR3 is 15 residues. Germline assignment: CDR1 MDHEN and CDR2 SYDVKM. CDR3 sequence: CASSYSRGTHQPQHF. CDR3 DNA sequence: TGTGCCAGCAGCTATTCCCGGGGTACCCACCAGCCCCAGCATTTT.

The chain combines TRBV5-1 with TRBJ2-7; D is unclear. This CDR3 is built from 17 residues. The V and J ends lost 1 base and 0 bases respectively, with 17 bases between them. From germline, CDR1 is SGHRS and CDR2 YFSETQ. The CDR3: CASSLSPSQAISYEQYF. CDR3 DNA sequence: TGCGCCAGCAGCTTGTCCCCCTCCCAGGCTATCTCCTACGAGCAGTACTTC.

The chain joins TRBV19 to TRBJ2-1; D ambiguous. Trimming pared 7 bases from V and 7 bases from J, leaving 20 bases between. Germline CDR1 LNHDA, CDR2 SQIVND (reference sequence). The CDR3 extends over 15 amino acids. CDR3 sequence: CASKPGRLFANEQFF. CDR3 nucleotide sequence: TGTGCCAGTAAACCCGGCCGACTGTTTGCGAATGAGCAGTTCTTC. The full variable domain, its missing parts supplied by reference TRBV19 and TRBJ2-1, is DGGITQSPKYLFRKEGQNVTLSCEQNLNHDAMYWYRQDPGQGLRLIYYSQIVNDFQKGDIAEGYSVSREKKESFPLTVTSAQKNPTAFYLCASKPGRLFANEQFFGPGTRLTVL.

The rearrangement joins TRBV18 to TRBJ2-2; D is possibly TRBD2 (5 bases). V was clipped by 3 bases and J by 1 base, with 9 bases between them. This CDR3 has 15 amino acids. Germline loops: CDR1 KGHSH, CDR2 LQKENI. The CDR3 coding sequence is TGTGCCAGCTCACCCTACGCGGGGAACACCGGGGAGCTGTTTTTT. Residues: CASSPYAGNTGELFF.

The chain couples TRBV5-4 to TRBJ2-2; 14 nucleotides agree with TRBD2. V lost 0 bases to trimming and J lost 4 bases; unmatched junction nucleotides: 5. CDR1 and CDR2 from the germline V gene are SGHNT and YYREEE (reference sequence). The CDR3 sequence is 18 residues long. The CDR3 coding sequence is TGTGCCAGCAGCTTGGCAGGACTAGCGGGAGGATCCACCGGGGAGCTGTTTTTT. Its protein product is CASSLAGLAGGSTGELFF. Drawing the rest from reference TRBV5-4 and TRBJ2-2, the complete variable domain is ETGVTQSPTHLIKTRGQQVTLRCSSQSGHNTVSWYQQALGQGPQFIFQYYREEENGRGNFPPRFSGLQFPNYSSELNVNALELDDSALYLCASSLAGLAGGSTGELFFGEGSRLTVL.

The V and J genes are TRBV5-4 and TRBJ2-2; 15 positions agree with TRBD2. J gave up 6 bases and V 0 bases, and 3 bases lay outside the gene matches. The CDR3 runs 17 residues. The germline V gene encodes CDR1 SGHNT and CDR2 YYREEE (reference sequence). CDR3 sequence reads: CASSLDGLAGGPGELFF. The CDR3 DNA follows: TGTGCCAGCAGCTTGGATGGACTAGCGGGGGGGCCCGGGGAGCTGTTTTTT.

The rearrangement joins TRBV19 to TRBJ1-5; tentative D call: TRBD1 (5 bases). The CDR3 loop spans 16 amino acids. The germline V and J ends were trimmed by 6 bases and 0 bases, with 15 bases remaining between them. Germline lookup yields CDR1 LNHDA and CDR2 SQIVND (reference sequence). The chain's CDR3 is CASRTKTENSNQPQHF. CDR3 DNA sequence: TGTGCCAGTAGGACAAAGACAGAAAATAGCAATCAGCCCCAGCATTTT.

The count of this clone is one. The CDR3 DNA sequence: TGTGCCAGCAGCTCCCCGTCCTCTGGGGCCAACGTCCTGACTTTC. Encoded protein: CASSSPSSGANVLTF. The rearrangement uses TRBV5-4 and TRBJ2-6, with D hard to call. Germline values: CDR1 SGHNT, CDR2 YYREEE (reference sequence). The CDR3 length is 15 residues. Trimming stripped 3 bases from V and 0 bases from J, with 7 bases between. The full variable domain, with the rest looked up from reference TRBV5-4 and TRBJ2-6, is ETGVTQSPTHLIKTRGQQVTLRCSSQSGHNTVSWYQQALGQGPQFIFQYYREEENGRGNFPPRFSGLQFPNYSSELNVNALELDDSALYLCASSSPSSGANVLTFGAGSRLTVL.

This clone was recorded once. V gene TRBV7-3 combines with J gene TRBJ2-5; the match to TRBD2 covers 8 bases. J lost 5 bases, V lost 5 bases, and 4 bases had no gene match. Germline CDR1 and CDR2: SGHTA and FQGTGA. The CDR3 runs to 13 residues. The CDR3 nucleotides read TGTGCCAGCAGCGCAACTAGCGGCGAGACCCAGTACTTC. Encoded protein: CASSATSGETQYF.

This chain connects TRBV19 to TRBJ1-1, with TRBD1 matching 10 bases. V dropped 6 bases and J dropped 6; count of bases not matched to a gene: 7. Looked up from germline, CDR1 is LNHDA and CDR2 is SQIVND (reference sequence). The CDR3 has 14 residues. The CDR3 here is CASSLLGQGAEAFF. The CDR3, as DNA: TGTGCCAGTAGCTTACTCGGACAGGGGGCTGAAGCTTTCTTT.

The chain recombines TRBV10-3 with TRBJ2-7; 7 nucleotides match TRBD1. CDR3 length equals 13 residues. After removal of 6 bases from V and 2 bases from J, the junction contained 4 bases not matched to a gene. Germline V gene data show CDR1 as ENHRY and CDR2 as SYGVKD. The CDR3 nucleotides are TGTGCCATCAGCTGGGACAGCACCTACGAGCAGTACTTC. Protein sequence: CAISWDSTYEQYF.